The sequence of this T cell receptor (beta chain) was determined in a study of sequential checkpoint blockade in melanoma. Sequencing used immunoSEQ multiplex PCR; TCRdb keeps in-frame clones, though not all of them. The sample holds roughly 1,700 clones, around 74% seen once. Regarding treatment: randomized to nivolumab then ipilimumab (arm A) or the reverse (arm B). No patient had prior DNA-damaging chemotherapy. J lost 8 bases, V lost 3 bases, and 7 bases had no gene match. This CDR3 has 14 residues. Germline V CDR1 and CDR2: MGHRA, YSYEKL. The material was CD8+ T cells sorted from blood (inferred from file names), obtained from a patient given nivolumab and ipilimumab in sequence. The chain joins TRBV4-1 to TRBJ1-1, with 9 bases matching TRBD1. The receptor comes from a human donor with melanoma. For the CDR3, the DNA is TGCGCCAGCAGCCACAAGGACAGGGGAGGAGAAGCTTTCTTT. Translation gives CASSHKDRGGEAFF.